The sequence of this TCR beta chain was determined in a study of a mutant IDH1 vaccine in newly diagnosed glioma. For the study at large: Mean patient age was roughly 43 years; around 60% were male and about 38% female. Whole-study findings and limits: Apparently, pseudoprogression bore no relation to changes among the top peripheral T cell clonotypes. Vaccination induced immune responses in 93.3% of patients.

Clones were read by immunoSEQ multiplex PCR, and TCRdb kept only the in-frame ones, dropping some. The sample carries about 98,000 clones, around 90% recorded once. Of note for this clone: Its antigen is still unknown.

V was trimmed by 0 bases and J by 3 bases, leaving 8 bases between them. Germline V lookup: CDR1 MNHEY, CDR2 SVGAGI. This CDR3 contains 15 residues. Time point reported: baseline, week 1 (first vaccination visit). Treatment of the sample: pre-vaccination baseline after standard-of-care therapy. The rearrangement joins TRBV6-5 to TRBJ2-2, with a possible D match to TRBD1 (5 bases). This TCR was recovered from a woman between 50 and 59 years old with glioma. Specimen: PBMCs, collected from a glioma patient treated with radiotherapy, temozolomide or both. In DNA, the CDR3 is TGTGCCAGCAGTTACTCGTGGGGCGACACCGGGGAGCTGTTTTTT. This gives the protein CASSYSWGDTGELFF.